This is a list of T cell receptor beta chains from one sample in a study of blood T cell repertoires in COVID-19. Sequencing used immunoSEQ multiplex PCR; TCRdb keeps in-frame clones, though not all of them. Here the sample spans about 160,000 clones, 90% to 95% being singletons. Sequencing was performed on peripheral blood. The receptors were sampled from a woman aged 45-59 years with acute or convalescent COVID-19. Both conserved end residues are part of each CDR3. Each record gives: J gene, D gene, V gene, clone size, CDR3 DNA, CDR3 protein. D genes are given only for firm matches. Clone size appears in some rows only: once, few, many, or a class for an expanded clone.

TRBJ2-1	TRBD1	TRBV2	once	TGTGCCAGCAAGGGGGCGCTGTACAATGAGCAGTTCTTC	CASKGALYNEQFF
TRBJ1-2	TRBD1	TRBV5-1	-	TGCGCCAGCAGTCTTTCATCAGGGGGCTTCTCCTATGGCTACACCTTC	CASSLSSGGFSYGYTF
TRBJ1-2	TRBD1	TRBV6-5	-	TGTGCCATCCCCCAGACAGGGCTTGGCTACACCTTC	CAIPQTGLGYTF
TRBJ2-7	TRBD1	TRBV10-2	once	TGCGCCAGCAGCCCAACAGGGGATGGACCGTACGAGCAGTACTTC	CASSPTGDGPYEQYF
TRBJ1-1	-	TRBV13	-	TGTGCCAGCAGCTTTGGGACTCCGGCGGATGAAGCTTTCTTT	CASSFGTPADEAFF
TRBJ2-4	TRBD1	TRBV4-3	-	TGCGCCAGCAGCCAAGGGGTAACAGGGGGCGCCGGGGACATTCAGTACTTC	CASSQGVTGGAGDIQYF
TRBJ2-5	TRBD1	TRBV3-1/TRBV3-2	-	TGTGCCAGCAGCCGCAACAGGGGTCGCCAAGAGACCCAGTACTTC	CASSRNRGRQETQYF
TRBJ1-1	-	TRBV19	few	TGTGCCAGTAGCATAAGGGGCCAGGGGATGAACACTGAAGCTTTCTTT	CASSIRGQGMNTEAFF
TRBJ2-7	-	TRBV11-2	-	TGTGCCAGCAGCTCCTCCCGGGGGATCTACGAGCAGTACTTC	CASSSSRGIYEQYF
TRBJ1-1	TRBD1	TRBV5-7	once	TGTGCCAGCAGCCCCTTTCCGACAGGGGTGAACACTGAAGCTTTCTTT	CASSPFPTGVNTEAFF
TRBJ2-7	-	TRBV11-3	-	TGTGCCAGCAGCCAGACAGAAACCTCCTACGAGCAGTACTTC	CASSQTETSYEQYF
TRBJ2-1	-	TRBV7-2	-	TGTGCCAGCAGCTTAGACGGCTTTAGGGGGAATGAGCAGTTCTTC	CASSLDGFRGNEQFF
TRBJ2-3	TRBD2	TRBV6-2/TRBV6-3	once	TGTGCCAGCAGTAACGGGGCGGGAGAGATAGATACGCAGTATTTT	CASSNGAGEIDTQYF
TRBJ1-1	-	TRBV5-4	-	TGTGCCAGCAGCTTGAGCGCCTTGAACACTGAAGCTTTCTTT	CASSLSALNTEAFF
TRBJ2-1	TRBD1	TRBV5-1	-	TGCGCCAGCAGCTTGGAAGGCAGGGGGAATCAGCAGTTCTTC	CASSLEGRGNQQFF
TRBJ1-1	-	TRBV7-9	-	TGTGCCAGCAGCTTTGCCGGGACTAAGAACACTGAAGCTTTCTTT	CASSFAGTKNTEAFF
TRBJ2-5	-	TRBV3-1/TRBV3-2	-	TGTGCCAGCGAAAAGTGGAGGGGGGGGCAAGAGACCCAGTACTTC	CASEKWRGGQETQYF
TRBJ2-3	-	TRBV4-3	-	TGCGCCAGCAGCCAGCGCCGGGACACTAGCACAGATACGCAGTATTTT	CASSQRRDTSTDTQYF
TRBJ2-6	-	TRBV7-9	-	TGTGCCAGCAGCTTCAGGGGAGCTGGGGCCAACGTCCTGACTTTC	CASSFRGAGANVLTF
TRBJ1-2	-	TRBV30	-	TGTGCCTGGAGTGTCGCTGGGGCTCGGCAGGGCCATGGCTACACCTTC	CAWSVAGARQGHGYTF
TRBJ2-5	TRBD1	TRBV5-4	-	TGTGCCAGCAGCTTGAGGGGGCGAGAGACCCAGTACTTC	CASSLRGRETQYF
TRBJ1-3	TRBD1	TRBV2	-	TGTGCCAGCAGCGGGACAGGGGGGGGAAACACCATATATTTT	CASSGTGGGNTIYF
TRBJ1-1	TRBD1	TRBV7-9	-	TGTGCCAGCAGCCCCTGGGACAGGAACACTGAAGCTTTCTTT	CASSPWDRNTEAFF
TRBJ2-7	-	TRBV15	-	TGTGCCACCAGGATGGACAGATCCTCCTACGAGCAGTACTTC	CATRMDRSSYEQYF
TRBJ1-2	TRBD1	TRBV14	-	TGTGCCAGCAGCCAGGCGGGGACAGGGGTCTATGGCTACACCTTC	CASSQAGTGVYGYTF
TRBJ1-2	-	TRBV5-4	-	TGTGCCAGCAGCCCGACGGGGTCGGGCTATGGCTACACCTTC	CASSPTGSGYGYTF
TRBJ2-1	TRBD1	TRBV10-1	-	TGCGCCAGCAGTGGACAGGGGAACAATGAGCAGTTCTTC	CASSGQGNNEQFF
TRBJ2-2	-	TRBV5-4	-	TGTGCCAGCAGCTTGGCCGCGGGGCGAATCTTAACTGCCGGGGAGCTGTTTTTT	CASSLAAGRILTAGELFF
TRBJ2-2	TRBD1	TRBV7-3	-	TGTGCCAGCAGCCCGGGACAGGGGAGGACCGGGGAGCTGTTTTTT	CASSPGQGRTGELFF
TRBJ2-1	TRBD2	TRBV14	-	TGTGCCAGCAGCCCTCAGAGTATAGCGGGGGGGCGCGTTGAGCAGTTCTTC	CASSPQSIAGGRVEQFF
TRBJ1-2	-	TRBV7-2	-	TGTGCCAGCAGCTTGGGAGGGGGGCCCCCTAACTATGGCTACACCTTC	CASSLGGGPPNYGYTF
TRBJ2-1	TRBD2	TRBV10-2	-	TGCGCCAGCAGCGGACTAGCGGGAGGTAAAATCCTCTACAATGAGCAGTTCTTC	CASSGLAGGKILYNEQFF
TRBJ1-2	-	TRBV28	-	TGTGCCAGCAGTTTCGCCCCGAGAGGCTACACCTTC	CASSFAPRGYTF